This TCR beta chain was retrieved from a study of T cell changes during pregnancy in multiple sclerosis. The table came from immunoSEQ multiplex PCR; TCRdb's copy has only in-frame clones and leaves some out. Found here are approximately 46,000 clones, 90% to 95% of them singletons; the top ten hold 0.35% to 0.4%. Sequences were derived from CD4+ T cells from peripheral blood mononuclear cells, sampled after pregnancy. The source is a female donor with multiple sclerosis, enrolled in a pregnancy study.

The DNA of the CDR3 is TGTGCCAGTAGTATCCTCGGTTTAGAATCATACGAGCAGTACTTC. It yields the protein CASSILGLESYEQYF. The V gene is TRBV19, the J gene TRBJ2-7; D is unresolved. V shed 3 bases and J shed 4 bases, with 16 bases lying between them. Germline V gene sequence: CDR1 LNHDA, CDR2 SQIVND (reference sequence). The CDR3 is 15 residues long.